The following is a TCR beta chain sequence with its context. Its antigen is undetermined. Described time point: newly diagnosed GD, antithyroid drugs for less than 3 months. The TCR library used RNA extracted from PBMCs. The source of the sample is a study of regulatory T cells in long-lasting Graves disease. As for the study in general: Newly diagnosed Graves' patients took antithyroid drugs under 3 months.

General study findings and limits: Persistent disease was characterized by preferential usage of TRBV28, TRBJ1-2 and TRBJ2-5. Persistent Graves' patients showed less TCR diversity than newly diagnosed patients showed.

HTBI primers from iRepertoire and Arm-PCR of CDR3 regions yielded the TCR beta libraries. Via MiXCR, TCRdb re-called the multiplex PCR reads, giving one row per CDR3 protein. The table includes approximately 470,000 distinct CDR3 sequences, about 16% detected once. The CDR3 spans 15 residues. V gave up 3 bases and J gave up 0 bases; unmatched junction bases: 2. Per the germline V gene, CDR1 is DFQATT and CDR2 is SNEGSKA (reference sequence). The sample was also linked to a second study, of T cells in Graves' hyperthyroidism and ophthalmopathy.

Sequencing used peripheral blood mononuclear cells (PBMCs), obtained at new diagnosis, from a patient treated with antithyroid drugs. The chain uses TRBV20-1 and TRBJ2-7; TRBD2 matches at 13 bases. The receptor's source is a middle-aged man with Graves disease. The CDR3 loop reads CSARRTSGSSYEQYF. The CDR3, as DNA: TGCAGTGCTAGGCGGACTAGCGGGAGCTCCTACGAGCAGTACTTC.